This T cell receptor beta chain was obtained from a study of T cell repertoires in cytomegalovirus infection. General study findings and limits: Carriage of CMV together with the relevant HLA was identifiable through cumulative public TCR beta family frequency.

Comments on this clonotype: What it binds is unknown.

A single record per CDR3 protein comes from TCRdb applying MiXCR to the reads. The sample consists of approximately 770,000 distinct CDR3 sequences, roughly 29% of them appearing once. There are 16 residues in the CDR3. The ends lost 5 bases at V and 1 base at J; junction bases unmatched: 8. Germline V lookup: CDR1 MNHNY, CDR2 SVGAGI (reference sequence). The clonotype was recovered from a human donor in good health (CMV status not recorded). Some clones in this sample may be carry-over from other donors' samples. The sample consisted of cultured CD8+ T cells from PBMCs, taken from culture after CMV antigen stimulation. This sequence joins TRBV6-6 and TRBJ1-1, with 9 bases aligning to TRBD1. The chain's CDR3 is CASSARGTGTNTEAFF. The CDR3 DNA reads as TGTGCCAGCAGTGCTAGGGGGACAGGGACGAACACTGAAGCTTTCTTT.